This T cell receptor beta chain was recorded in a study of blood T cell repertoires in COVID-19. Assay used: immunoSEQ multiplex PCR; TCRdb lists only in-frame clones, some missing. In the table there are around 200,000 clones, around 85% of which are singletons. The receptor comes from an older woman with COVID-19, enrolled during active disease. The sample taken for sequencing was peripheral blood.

DNA of the CDR3: TGTGCCAGCAGCCCTTGGCCGGGAGGGGGCACAGATACGCAGTATTTT. Its protein product is CASSPWPGGGTDTQYF. The chain links TRBV7-6 to TRBJ2-3; 8 bases are a match to TRBD2. Germline V gene sequence: CDR1 SGHVS, CDR2 FNYEAQ. The length of the CDR3 is 16 residues. The J segment lost 1 base and the V segment lost 5 bases, leaving 8 bases of the junction unmatched.